These 16 T cell receptor beta chains were sequenced from one sample in a study of human T cells and chemical hapten exposure. TCRdb itself ran the RACE reads through MiXCR, one entry per CDR3 protein. The repertoire holds under 55,000 distinct CDR3 sequences, with about 10% as singletons. Noted time point: patch test 3, about 24 weeks after DPC sensitization. The treatment here: therapeutic diphenylcyclopropenone sensitization with weekly scalp DPC. The sample in question was whole blood, obtained in connection with sensitization to the hapten diphenylcyclopropenone (DPC). The receptors shown here come from a woman aged 35 to 49 with alopecia areata. Some clones in this sample may be carry-over from other donors' samples.

This clonotype has ten or more counts. This chain joins TRBV18 and TRBJ2-5; a possible D gene is TRBD2 (6 bases). The germline gives CDR1 KGHSH, CDR2 LQKENI. The V and J ends lost 6 bases and 5 bases respectively, with 16 bases between them. CDR3 length: 14 residues. The CDR3 DNA follows: TGTGCCAGCTCTCCCCCTAGGCTAGCGGAGACCCAGTACTTC. It yields the protein CASSPPRLAETQYF.

This clonotype was observed at least ten times. J is TRBJ1-5 and V is TRBV12-3 or TRBV12-4; perhaps TRBD1 as D (5 bases). Between the trimmed V and J ends, which lost 7 bases and 2 bases, there was a span of 12 bases. The CDR3 sequence is 14 residues long. The CDR3 coding sequence is TGTGCCAGCATGTTGGGGGAGGGCAATCAGCCCCAGCATTTT. This translates into CASMLGEGNQPQHF.

This clonotype was observed at least ten times. The chain is built from TRBV3-1 and TRBJ2-1; 7 bases align to TRBD1. The CDR3 spans 15 residues. The germline gives CDR1 LGHDT, CDR2 YNNKEL (reference sequence). The trim removed 6 bases at V and 2 bases at J, leaving 7 bases unmatched. For the CDR3, the DNA is TGTGCCAGCAGTCGGACAGGTTACCCCTACAATGAGCAGTTCTTC. Translating gives CASSRTGYPYNEQFF.

The rearrangement joins TRBV19 to TRBJ2-2; D uncertain. Germline V CDR1 and CDR2: LNHDA, SQIVND (reference sequence). V was trimmed by 9 bases and J by 6 bases, leaving 14 bases between them. The CDR3 runs 13 residues. The CDR3 region is CASQYVGSGELFF. The CDR3 nucleotides read TGTGCCAGCCAGTATGTTGGCTCCGGGGAGCTGTTTTTT.

This clonotype has at least ten counts. The V gene is TRBV11-1, the J gene TRBJ2-1; D gene uncertain. The V gene lost 3 bases and the J gene lost 5 bases, with 5 bases spanning the gap. Germline lookup yields CDR1 SGHAT and CDR2 FQDESV (reference sequence). The CDR3 loop spans 12 amino acids. CDR3 sequence (DNA): TGTGCCAGCAGCTTGTCAAACAATGAGCAGTTCTTC. This translates into CASSLSNNEQFF.

The chain recombines TRBV6-1 with TRBJ2-2; tentatively, D is TRBD1 or TRBD2 (5 bases each). This CDR3 has 13 residues. CDR1 is MNHNS, CDR2 SASEGT, per germline. The germline V and J ends were trimmed by 10 bases and 2 bases, with 11 bases remaining between them. In DNA form, the CDR3 reads TGTGCCAATAGGGGACGAAACACCGGGGAGCTGTTTTTT. It specifies CANRGRNTGELFF.

This clonotype came up many times. The chain has TRBV6-2 or TRBV6-3 and TRBJ1-5, with D possibly TRBD1 on 5 matching bases. V lost 7 bases to trimming and J lost 1 base, with 14 bases between them. The CDR3 runs 15 residues. CDR1 MNHEY and CDR2 SVGEGT come from the germline V gene. Here the CDR3 reads CASTRGLGSNQPQHF. As DNA, the CDR3 is TGTGCCAGCACCCGGGGCCTCGGCAGCAATCAGCCCCAGCATTTT.

The rearrangement uses TRBV7-2 and TRBJ2-7; D unclear. Germline V gene lookup returns CDR1 SGHTA and CDR2 FQGNSA. The V gene lost 3 bases and the J gene lost 2 bases, with 17 bases spanning the gap. The CDR3 spans 16 residues. CDR3 loop: CASSLERSNFPYEQYF. The CDR3 bases are TGTGCCAGCAGCTTGGAACGTTCTAATTTCCCCTACGAGCAGTACTTC.

There are a few counts of this clonotype. The chain links TRBV15 to TRBJ2-3; the match to TRBD2 covers 13 bases. V shed 3 bases and J 4 bases; nucleotides not matched to a gene: 4. CDR3 size: 16 residues. Germline V gene data show CDR1 as LNHNV and CDR2 as YYDKDF (reference sequence). The CDR3 sequence is CATSSPTSGGADTQYF. DNA of the CDR3: TGTGCCACCAGCAGCCCTACTAGCGGGGGGGCAGATACGCAGTATTTT.

In this sample, this clonotype turned up a few times. The rearrangement uses TRBV12-3 or TRBV12-4 and TRBJ2-7; tentative D call: TRBD2 (6 bases). CDR3 length: 13 amino acids. Trimming removed 1 base at V and 4 bases at J, with 8 bases between. DNA for the CDR3: TGTGCCAGCAGTTTAGGCGGAGGGTACGAGCAGTACTTC. It translates to CASSLGGGYEQYF.

This clonotype was counted only a few times. The rearrangement links TRBV9 to TRBJ2-2; 8 bases fit TRBD2. Germline CDR1 SGDLS, CDR2 YYNGEE. The V gene end was trimmed by 0 bases and the J gene end by 6 bases; junction bases not matched to a gene: 7. The CDR3 sequence is 16 residues long. This CDR3 reads CASSVAAGGAAGELFF. CDR3 sequence (DNA): TGTGCCAGCAGCGTAGCTGCGGGGGGAGCGGCCGGGGAGCTGTTTTTT.

The chain combines TRBV2 with TRBJ2-3, with TRBD1 matching over 8 bases. The CDR3 has 14 residues. The ends lost 8 bases at V and 3 bases at J; junction bases unmatched: 7. Germline CDR1 is SNHLY and CDR2 is FYNNEI. The CDR3 bases are TGTGCCAGCTGCAGACAGGGGTTAACAGATACGCAGTATTTT. Protein sequence: CASCRQGLTDTQYF.

The gene calls are TRBV18 and TRBJ1-1; D not resolved. The V end lost 3 bases, the J end lost 4 bases, and 12 bases lay between the germline ends. The CDR3 is made up of 14 amino acids. The germline V gene encodes CDR1 KGHSH and CDR2 LQKENI. The CDR3 reads CASSPRDSLTEAFF. The CDR3, as DNA: TGTGCCAGCTCACCGAGGGATAGCCTCACTGAAGCTTTCTTT.

The J gene is TRBJ1-2, the V gene TRBV2; D gene unclear. The CDR3 consists of 13 residues. V was trimmed by 6 bases and J by 6 bases, leaving 14 bases between them. The germline gives CDR1 SNHLY, CDR2 FYNNEI. DNA for the CDR3: TGTGCCAGCAGAGTGGGGATTTTGGATGGCTACACCTTC. Encoded protein: CASRVGILDGYTF.

This clonotype was seen more than once but under ten times. This sequence joins TRBV5-1 and TRBJ2-7; no definite D call. This CDR3 comprises 13 residues. CDR1 is SGHRS, CDR2 YFSETQ, per germline. V lost 0 bases, J lost 5 bases, and 9 bases lay in between. In nucleotides, the CDR3 is TGCGCCAGCAGCTTGGGCATGGTGCACGAGCAGTACTTC. It is translated as CASSLGMVHEQYF.

In this sample, this clonotype turned up a few times. This chain links TRBV29-1 with TRBJ1-2; possibly TRBD1 for D (6 bases). The germline CDR1 and CDR2 sequences are SQVTM and ANQGSEA. The CDR3 consists of 13 residues. With 7 bases removed from V and 8 bases from J, the gap between germline ends came to 20 bases. The CDR3 protein is CSETGSEGEGYTF. CDR3 DNA sequence: TGCAGCGAGACAGGCTCTGAGGGCGAAGGCTACACCTTC.